This T cell receptor beta chain was recovered during a study of blood T cell repertoires in COVID-19. Sequencing used immunoSEQ multiplex PCR; TCRdb keeps in-frame clones, though not all of them. Altogether around 110,000 clones are present, around four fifths being singletons, with the ten largest covering 7% to 9.5%. CDR1 and CDR2 from the germline V gene are LGHNT and FRNRAP. The CDR3 contains 14 residues. With 5 bases removed from V and 5 bases from J, the gap between germline ends came to 16 bases. The rearrangement links TRBV12-5 to TRBJ2-7; TRBD1 might be the D (6 bases). Sequencing used peripheral blood. This clonotype was sampled from a man between 65 and 80 years old with active or convalescent COVID-19. The CDR3 loop is CASGTGLGAHEQYF. CDR3 DNA sequence: TGTGCTAGTGGTACCGGCTTGGGGGCCCACGAGCAGTACTTC.